A single sample gave rise to the 22 T cell receptor beta chains below, sequenced in a study of cytomegalovirus exposure and HLA in healthy donors. PCR primers comprised 60 Vbeta and 13 Jbeta primers. TCRdb keeps only in-frame clones here, not all; method: immunoSEQ multiplex PCR. The sample has 150,000 to 200,000 clones, approximately 80% seen once; the top ten hold about 1%. The sequenced sample was PBMCs. Source of these receptors: a woman aged 40-49 years in good health and CMV-seronegative.

The chain joins TRBV27 to TRBJ1-5; possible D gene TRBD1, 5 bases. CDR3 size: 16 residues. The germline CDR1 and CDR2 sequences are MNHEY and SMNVEV (reference sequence). Trimming stripped 8 bases from V and 2 bases from J, with 19 bases between. In nucleotides, the CDR3 is TGTGCCAGCGGTCGGGTTTTCGGGGGTGGCAATCAGCCCCAGCATTTT. It translates to CASGRVFGGGNQPQHF.

The chain is built from TRBV6-5 and TRBJ1-3; maybe TRBD1 (5 bases). Trimming pared 6 bases from V and 4 bases from J, leaving 16 bases between. The germline V gene has CDR1 MNHEY and CDR2 SVGAGI. This CDR3 region has 15 residues. The CDR3 reads CASSDSLDRGNTIYF. Written as DNA, the CDR3 is TGTGCCAGCAGCGACAGTCTAGATAGGGGAAACACCATATATTTT.

The chain couples TRBV19 to TRBJ2-3; 8 nucleotides align to TRBD2. With 7 bases clipped from V and 4 bases from J, the junction kept 16 bases outside the gene matches. The CDR3 is 17 residues long. Germline V gives CDR1 LNHDA, CDR2 SQIVND (reference sequence). CDR3 protein: CASMTREGPGSADTQYF. CDR3 in DNA: TGTGCCAGTATGACCCGGGAGGGCCCGGGAAGTGCAGATACGCAGTATTTT.

The J gene is TRBJ2-7, the V gene TRBV19, with 7 bases aligning to TRBD1. From germline, CDR1 is LNHDA and CDR2 SQIVND (reference sequence). The trim removed 8 bases at V and 2 bases at J, leaving 6 bases unmatched. The CDR3 consists of 13 residues. This CDR3 is CASGRTGTYEQYF. The CDR3 DNA follows: TGTGCCAGTGGCAGGACAGGTACCTACGAGCAGTACTTC.

The J gene is TRBJ2-5, the V gene TRBV6-5, with a possible D match to TRBD1 (6 bases). CDR1 and CDR2 from the germline V gene are MNHEY and SVGAGI. The CDR3 sequence is 14 residues long. V lost 6 bases and J lost 1, with 12 bases in between. The CDR3 nucleotides are TGTGCCAGCAGGGACAGCGTCGCCCAAGAGACCCAGTACTTC. It specifies CASRDSVAQETQYF.

This clone showed up just once. The chain joins TRBV9 to TRBJ2-2, with TRBD2 identical over 8 bases. V dropped 2 bases and J dropped 6; count of bases not matched to a gene: 9. The CDR3 extends over 16 amino acids. Germline values: CDR1 SGDLS, CDR2 YYNGEE. CDR3 sequence reads: CASSVGGGGGSGELFF. Written as DNA, the CDR3 is TGTGCCAGCAGCGTCGGGGGGGGCGGGGGTTCCGGGGAGCTGTTTTTT.

The V and J genes are TRBV7-2 and TRBJ2-1; D is perhaps TRBD2 (7 bases). The CDR3 has 13 amino acids. V lost 5 bases, J lost 8 bases, and 13 bases lay in between. Germline V gene sequence: CDR1 SGHTA, CDR2 FQGNSA. The CDR3 region has the DNA TGTGCCAGCAGCCTCCGAGGGGGGGATGAGCAGTTCTTC. Protein product: CASSLRGGDEQFF.

The chain recombines TRBV30 with TRBJ1-3, with D uncertain. The CDR3 is made up of 16 amino acids. Trimming took off 4 bases at V and 0 bases at J, with 16 bases between the two ends. Germline CDR1 and CDR2: GTSNPN and SVGIG (reference sequence). CDR3 region: CAWIPLSGLSGNTIYF. In DNA, the CDR3 is TGTGCCTGGATCCCCCTGAGCGGACTCTCTGGAAACACCATATATTTT.

The chain employs TRBV29-1 and TRBJ1-3; 8 bases are a match to TRBD1. Per germline, CDR1 SQVTM and CDR2 ANQGSEA. The CDR3 length is 13 residues. The J segment lost 4 bases and the V segment lost 6 bases, leaving 5 bases of the junction unmatched. The CDR3 sequence: CSVYRGRGNTIYF. The CDR3 DNA reads as TGCAGCGTGTACAGGGGGAGGGGAAACACCATATATTTT. Filled out from reference TRBV29-1 and TRBJ1-3, the complete variable domain reads SAVISQKPSRDICQRGTSLTIQCQVDSQVTMMFWYRQQPGQSLTLIATANQGSEATYESGFVIDKFPISRPNLTFSTLTVSNMSPEDSSIYLCSVYRGRGNTIYFGEGSWLTVV.

This clone appeared a few times. The chain recombines TRBV9 with TRBJ1-2; D is possibly TRBD1 (5 bases). The CDR3 runs to 15 residues. With 0 bases removed from V and 3 bases from J, the gap between germline ends came to 12 bases. Germline V gene lookup returns CDR1 SGDLS and CDR2 YYNGEE. The CDR3 protein is CASSVVERGDYGYTF. The CDR3 region has the DNA TGTGCCAGCAGCGTAGTCGAAAGGGGTGACTATGGCTACACCTTC.

The chain's CDR3 is CASSQAESEATDTQYF. In DNA form, the CDR3 reads TGCGCCAGCAGCCAAGCCGAGTCGGAGGCCACAGATACGCAGTATTTT. The V and J genes are TRBV4-1 and TRBJ2-3; possible D gene TRBD2, 5 bases. V lost 1 base to trimming and J lost 2 bases, with 13 bases between them. The germline V gene has CDR1 MGHRA and CDR2 YSYEKL. CDR3 size: 16 residues.

J is TRBJ2-7 and V is TRBV9, with 10 bases matching TRBD1. J lost 3 bases, V lost 0 bases, and 6 bases had no gene match. Germline values: CDR1 SGDLS, CDR2 YYNGEE. This CDR3 comprises 16 residues. The CDR3 reads CASSVDGQGGVYEQYF. The CDR3 region has the DNA TGTGCCAGCAGCGTAGACGGACAGGGGGGGGTCTACGAGCAGTACTTC.

V and J are TRBV11-2 and TRBJ2-1, with D uncertain. The CDR3 is made up of 12 amino acids. With 4 bases removed from V and 7 bases from J, the gap between germline ends came to 8 bases. The germline V gene has CDR1 SGHAT and CDR2 FQNNGV. CDR3 sequence reads: CASSSTWNEQFF. CDR3 DNA: TGTGCCAGCAGCTCCACTTGGAATGAGCAGTTCTTC. Full variable domain (missing parts from reference TRBV11-2 and TRBJ2-1): EAGVAQSPRYKIIEKRQSVAFWCNPISGHATLYWYQQILGQGPKLLIQFQNNGVVDDSQLPKDRFSAERLKGVDSTLKIQPAKLEDSAVYLCASSSTWNEQFFGPGTRLTVL.

The V call is TRBV19, the J call TRBJ2-2; TRBD1 aligns across 8 bases. Per germline, CDR1 LNHDA and CDR2 SQIVND (reference sequence). This CDR3 is built from 14 residues. The J segment lost 4 bases and the V segment lost 6 bases, leaving 4 bases of the junction unmatched. CDR3 bases: TGTGCCAGTAGAGTGACAGGGGCCACCGGGGAGCTGTTTTTT. It codes for CASRVTGATGELFF.

DNA of the CDR3: TGTGCCAGCAGGGGGACAGGAGCAACTAATGAAAAACTGTTTTTT. It encodes CASRGTGATNEKLFF. The rearrangement joins TRBV6-5 to TRBJ1-4; 8 bases map to TRBD1. This CDR3 comprises 15 residues. The V and J ends lost 6 bases and 0 bases, in that order; junction bases with no gene match: 3. Germline CDR1 is MNHEY and CDR2 is SVGAGI.

The V and J genes are TRBV9 and TRBJ2-7, with 7 bases identical to TRBD2. V lost 0 bases to trimming and J lost 3 bases; unmatched junction nucleotides: 3. The V gene's germline CDR1 is SGDLS and CDR2 YYNGEE. The CDR3 covers 14 residues. CDR3 DNA: TGTGCCAGCAGCGTAGGGGCTAGCGGCTACGAGCAGTACTTC. The encoded protein is CASSVGASGYEQYF.

The V and J genes are TRBV7-9 and TRBJ2-7; D is possibly TRBD2 (6 bases). V was pared by 5 bases and J by 1 base, with 12 bases between. Germline V gene lookup returns CDR1 SEHNR and CDR2 FQNEAQ (reference sequence). There are 14 residues in the CDR3. CDR3 region: CASSRGGESYEQYF. The CDR3 DNA sequence: TGTGCCAGCAGCCGCGGAGGGGAGTCCTACGAGCAGTACTTC. Together with reference TRBV7-9 and TRBJ2-7, the CDR3 gives the full variable domain: DTGVSQNPRHKITKRGQNVTFRCDPISEHNRLYWYRQTLGQGPEFLTYFQNEAQLEKSRLLSDRFSAERPKGSFSTLEIQRTEQGDSAMYLCASSRGGESYEQYFGPGTRLTVT.

The genes are TRBV7-3 and TRBJ1-2, with 12 bases aligning to TRBD1. CDR3 length: 15 residues. Germline values: CDR1 SGHTA, CDR2 FQGTGA. The trim removed 3 bases at V and 4 bases at J, leaving 3 bases unmatched. The CDR3 protein is CASSFKGQGAYGYTF. Written as DNA, the CDR3 is TGTGCCAGCAGCTTTAAGGGACAGGGGGCCTATGGCTACACCTTC. Based on the CDR3 plus reference TRBV7-3 and TRBJ1-2, the full variable domain is GAGVSQTPSNKVTEKGKYVELRCDPISGHTALYWYRQSLGQGPEFLIYFQGTGAADDSGLPNDRFFAVRPEGSVSTLKIQRTERGDSAVYLCASSFKGQGAYGYTFGSGTRLTVV.

This chain uses TRBV7-2 with TRBJ1-1; D gene uncertain. The V gene lost 5 bases and the J gene lost 9 bases, with 13 bases spanning the gap. The CDR3 extends over 12 amino acids. Germline CDR1 SGHTA, CDR2 FQGNSA. The CDR3, as DNA: TGTGCCAGCAGCCCCCTCGTCGGGAAAGCTTTCTTT. This gives the protein CASSPLVGKAFF.

In its sample, this clone was seen once. The chain recombines TRBV14 with TRBJ2-5, with 7 bases fitting TRBD2. From germline, CDR1 is SGHDN and CDR2 FVKESK. The CDR3 sequence is 16 residues long. V gave up 4 bases and J gave up 5 bases; unmatched junction bases: 13. CDR3: CASSPKRTRPSETQYF. In nucleotides, the CDR3 is TGTGCCAGCAGCCCAAAACGGACTAGACCTAGTGAGACCCAGTACTTC.

The gene calls are TRBV15 and TRBJ2-5; no clear D. The J call may be mistaken, given a closer DNA end match to TRBJ2-7. CDR3 length: 14 residues. Germline values: CDR1 LNHNV, CDR2 YYDKDF (reference sequence). The CDR3: CATSRATSSYEQYF. CDR3 coding DNA: TGTGCCACCAGCAGAGCCACGAGCTCCTACGAGCAGTACTTC.

The chain employs TRBV27 and TRBJ2-3; TRBD2 is a possible D gene (5 bases). Trimming left V 7 bases short and J 3 bases short, with 8 bases between. In germline, CDR1 is MNHEY, CDR2 SMNVEV (reference sequence). The CDR3 length is 12 residues. This CDR3 is CASIGGTDTQYF. CDR3 sequence (DNA): TGTGCCAGCATCGGAGGTACAGATACGCAGTATTTT.